These 7 T cell receptor beta chains share one sample of origin, sequenced in a study of T cells in Graves' hyperthyroidism and ophthalmopathy. TCR beta CDR3 region amplification was performed from RNA transcripts. The TCR CDR3 was amplified in a first-round RT-PCR using the HTBI primer set. TCRdb reprocessed the multiplex PCR reads via MiXCR and lists one record per CDR3 protein. The table lists some 620,000 distinct CDR3 sequences, roughly 17% of them singletons. Source material: blood. The source of these receptors is a woman aged 25 to 39 with Graves' hyperthyroidism.

Remarks on this clonotype: Here the CDR3 omits its conserved ending phenylalanine or tryptophan, so a read error is the likely source. The chain has TRBV27 and TRBJ2-6; D not resolved. This CDR3 has 14 amino acids. Germline CDR1 reads MNHEY; CDR2 reads SMNVEV (reference sequence). V was cut by 3 bases and J by 0 bases, with 3 bases left in between. CDR3 sequence reads: CASSFHSGANVLTL. CDR3 bases: TGTGCCAGCAGTTTCCACTCTGGGGCCAACGTCCTGACTCTC.

This clonotype occurred many times. V gene TRBV7-3 combines with J gene TRBJ2-3; D is undetermined. The CDR3 has 14 amino acids. Deletions cut 1 base from V and 1 base from J, with 6 bases between. Germline V gene data show CDR1 as SGHTA and CDR2 as FQGTGA. Here the CDR3 reads CASSLNGRTDTQYF. Here the CDR3 DNA reads TGTGCCAGCAGCTTAAACGGCCGCACAGATACGCAGTATTTT.

The table lists this clonotype with many counts. The chain's CDR3 is CASSLESGYTEAFF. In DNA, the CDR3 is TGCGCCAGCAGCTTGGAATCAGGGTACACTGAAGCTTTCTTT. The chain has TRBV5-1 and TRBJ1-1; TRBD1 is a possible D gene (5 bases). Germline CDR1 is SGHRS and CDR2 is YFSETQ. This CDR3 region has 14 residues. V lost 0 bases to trimming and J lost 3 bases, with 9 bases between them.

The chain recombines TRBV6-1 with TRBJ1-5, with D unresolved. Trimming removed 6 bases from V and 0 bases from J, with 15 bases in between. Germline V lookup: CDR1 MNHNS, CDR2 SASEGT. The CDR3 length is 16 residues. CDR3 sequence (DNA): TGTGCCAGCAGAGCTACACCTAGATATAGCAATCAGCCCCAGCATTTT. The encoded protein is CASRATPRYSNQPQHF.

This chain links TRBV6-1 with TRBJ1-1; 8 nucleotides match TRBD1. With V trimmed by 5 bases and J by 11 bases, 10 bases remained unmatched. The CDR3 is made up of 13 amino acids. From germline, CDR1 is MNHNS and CDR2 SASEGT. The CDR3 sequence is CASSQNGQGSAFF. The CDR3 region has the DNA TGTGCCAGCAGTCAGAACGGACAGGGCTCGGCTTTCTTT.

The chain employs TRBV29-1 and TRBJ1-1; no clear D. CDR1 and CDR2 (germline): SQVTM, ANQGSEA. Trimming shortened V by 4 bases and J by 6 bases, and 9 bases separated the two germline ends. CDR3 length: 11 amino acids. This CDR3 reads CSVVQSAEAFF. The CDR3 DNA reads TGCAGCGTTGTGCAATCGGCTGAAGCTTTCTTT.

The gene calls are TRBV19 and TRBJ2-7; D possibly uses TRBD1 or TRBD2 (5 bases each). Per the germline V gene, CDR1 is LNHDA and CDR2 is SQIVND (reference sequence). The CDR3 spans 14 residues. Trimming pared 3 bases from V and 0 bases from J, leaving 9 bases between. Here the CDR3 reads CASSMGPSSYEQYF. CDR3 DNA: TGTGCCAGTAGTATGGGACCGAGCTCCTACGAGCAGTACTTC.